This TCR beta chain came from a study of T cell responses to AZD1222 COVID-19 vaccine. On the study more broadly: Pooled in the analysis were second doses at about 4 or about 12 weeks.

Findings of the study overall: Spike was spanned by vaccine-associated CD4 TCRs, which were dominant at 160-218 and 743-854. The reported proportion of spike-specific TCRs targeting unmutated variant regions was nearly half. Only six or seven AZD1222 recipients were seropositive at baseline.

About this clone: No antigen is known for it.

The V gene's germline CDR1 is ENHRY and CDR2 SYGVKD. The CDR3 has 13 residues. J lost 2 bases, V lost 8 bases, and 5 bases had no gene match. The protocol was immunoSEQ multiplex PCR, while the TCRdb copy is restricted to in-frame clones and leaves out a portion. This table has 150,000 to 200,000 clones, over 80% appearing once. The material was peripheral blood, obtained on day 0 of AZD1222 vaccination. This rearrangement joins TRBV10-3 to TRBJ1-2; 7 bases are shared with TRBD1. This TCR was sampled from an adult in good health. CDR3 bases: TGTGCCATCGGCAGGGGGAGGAACTATGGCTACACCTTC. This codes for CAIGRGRNYGYTF.